This T cell receptor beta chain was sequenced for a study of Graves' ophthalmopathy and Graves' hyperthyroidism. The table lists this clonotype with many counts. The antigen remains unidentified. Study-wide results and limits: A model of 13 signatures distinguished ophthalmopathy from stable hyperthyroidism at around 90% sensitivity and roughly 82% specificity.

Germline loops: CDR1 MNHNS, CDR2 SASEGT. The CDR3 contains 13 residues. The V end was cut by 2 bases, the J end by 11 bases, with 13 bases between. Investigators amplified TCR beta CDR3 regions from RNA transcripts. RT-PCR in the first round used HTBI primers; a second-round multiplex PCR followed. TCRdb called the multiplex PCR reads again in MiXCR, with one record for every CDR3 protein. The sample contains hundreds of thousands of distinct CDR3 sequences, about 21% of which appear only once. Hyperthyroidism patients had new diagnoses, durations under 2 months, and ages of 18 to 65. This clonotype originated in a woman aged 18 to 35 with stable Graves' hyperthyroidism. This chain joins TRBV6-1 and TRBJ1-5; D uncertain. Material: peripheral blood. CDR3 protein: CASSETQALAQHF. CDR3 nucleotide sequence: TGTGCCAGCAGTGAAACCCAGGCCCTAGCCCAGCATTTT.